Below, 19 T cell receptor beta chains from the same sample are listed, as sequenced in a study of blood T cell repertoires in COVID-19 (dated by TCRdb to the early 2020s). Library preparation used the immunoSEQ multiplex PCR assay. TCRdb limited this immuneACCESS table to in-frame rearrangements with V and J called. A share of clones is missing; checked studies link under half to unresolved V genes, and the rest is unexplained. This sample holds 150,000 to 200,000 clones; about 87% were observed only once. The top ten clones comprise about 3.9% of the sample. Sample: peripheral blood. These receptors were obtained from a woman aged 25 to 45 with acute or convalescent COVID-19.

This chain connects TRBV12-3 or TRBV12-4 to TRBJ1-5, with 9 bases fitting TRBD1. Germline trimming cut 6 bases from V and 4 bases from J; bases unmatched to any gene: 1. The CDR3 sequence is 13 residues long. CDR3 amino acids: CASSGTGNQPQHF. CDR3 bases: TGTGCCAGCAGCGGGACAGGGAATCAGCCCCAGCATTTT.

This clone was seen more than once but under ten times. This chain joins TRBV20-1 and TRBJ1-2; 7 bases match TRBD1. The CDR3 runs 11 residues. The germline V gene has CDR1 DFQATT and CDR2 SNEGSKA (reference sequence). J lost 12 bases, V lost 7 bases, and 11 bases had no gene match. In DNA, the CDR3 is TGCAGTGTCCCCGACAGGGTCGTCCACACCTTC. This encodes CSVPDRVVHTF.

This sequence joins TRBV28 and TRBJ1-2, with D unresolved. Germline V gene data show CDR1 as MDHEN and CDR2 as SYDVKM. V was trimmed by 2 bases and J by 4 bases, leaving 8 bases between them. This CDR3 is built from 13 residues. This CDR3 reads CASSLEGLYGYTF. CDR3 coding DNA: TGTGCCAGCAGTTTAGAGGGTCTCTATGGCTACACCTTC.

The gene calls are TRBV30 and TRBJ1-3, with D possibly TRBD1 on 6 matching bases. The CDR3 is 13 residues long. Germline CDR1 reads GTSNPN; CDR2 reads SVGIG (reference sequence). Trimming shortened V by 4 bases and J by 5 bases, and 12 bases separated the two germline ends. DNA of the CDR3: TGTGCCTGGAACTCAGGGGAACGAAACACCATATATTTT. It is translated as CAWNSGERNTIYF.

This chain uses TRBV11-3 with TRBJ2-3, with 9 bases fitting TRBD1. V gave up 5 bases and J gave up 4 bases; unmatched junction bases: 4. The CDR3 runs to 14 residues. Germline V gene lookup returns CDR1 SGHNT and CDR2 YENEEA. CDR3 protein: CASSPQGAADTQYF. The CDR3 region has the DNA TGTGCCAGCAGCCCACAGGGGGCGGCAGATACGCAGTATTTT.

The genes are TRBV4-2 and TRBJ2-2; perhaps TRBD2 as D (5 bases). The CDR3 totals 14 residues. V was cut by 7 bases and J by 5 bases, with 14 bases left in between. Germline CDR1 reads LGHNA; CDR2 reads YNFKEQ. The chain's CDR3 is CASKLEAVTGELFF. In nucleotides, the CDR3 is TGTGCCAGCAAGTTGGAGGCCGTGACCGGGGAGCTGTTTTTT.

The J gene is TRBJ2-5, the V gene TRBV10-3; D remains unclear. Trimming shortened V by 8 bases and J by 4 bases, and 11 bases separated the two germline ends. The CDR3 contains 12 residues. Germline values: CDR1 ENHRY, CDR2 SYGVKD. The CDR3 nucleotides are TGTGCCATCGGCGGTAATGGAGAGACCCAGTACTTC. This translates into CAIGGNGETQYF.

The genes are TRBV5-1 and TRBJ2-7; maybe TRBD2 (5 bases). The CDR3 runs to 14 residues. Deletions cut 4 bases from V and 2 bases from J, with 13 bases between. Germline V lookup: CDR1 SGHRS, CDR2 YFSETQ. The chain's CDR3 is CASSPTPEAYEQYF. The CDR3 nucleotides are TGCGCCAGCAGCCCGACTCCGGAGGCCTACGAGCAGTACTTC.

This clone was counted a few times. The chain has TRBV7-9 and TRBJ1-2; D is undetermined. V was clipped by 3 bases and J by 0 bases, with 8 bases between them. This CDR3 comprises 14 residues. Germline V gives CDR1 SEHNR, CDR2 FQNEAQ (reference sequence). Here the CDR3 DNA reads TGTGCCAGCAGCTTCGGGGTGGCTAACTATGGCTACACCTTC. This gives the protein CASSFGVANYGYTF.

The chain recombines TRBV28 with TRBJ2-1, with D maybe TRBD2 (6 bases). The CDR3 is made up of 16 amino acids. V was shortened by 6 bases and J by 7 bases, with 22 bases between the two germline ends. Per germline, CDR1 MDHEN and CDR2 SYDVKM. The CDR3 sequence: CASRIPALGRENEQFF. The CDR3 region has the DNA TGTGCCAGCAGGATCCCCGCTCTTGGGCGGGAAAATGAGCAGTTCTTC.

CDR3 region: CASSSLGGSYNEQFF. The CDR3, as DNA: TGTGCCAGCAGTTCCCTCGGAGGCTCCTACAATGAGCAGTTCTTC. This chain joins TRBV7-9 and TRBJ2-1; possibly TRBD2 for D (5 bases). CDR1 is SEHNR, CDR2 FQNEAQ, per germline (reference sequence). The CDR3 is made up of 15 amino acids. Trimming left V 6 bases short and J 0 bases short, with 12 bases between. Full variable domain (rest looked up from reference TRBV7-9 and TRBJ2-1): DTGVSQNPRHKITKRGQNVTFRCDPISEHNRLYWYRQTLGQGPEFLTYFQNEAQLEKSRLLSDRFSAERPKGSFSTLEIQRTEQGDSAMYLCASSSLGGSYNEQFFGPGTRLTVL.

In regard to this clone: The same CDR3 arises from other DNA sequences in this sample as well. This chain joins TRBV28 and TRBJ2-7, with TRBD2 as a possible D gene (5 bases). The ends were cut back, 5 bases at V and 4 bases at J, with 9 bases in the middle. There are 12 residues in the CDR3. Germline values: CDR1 MDHEN, CDR2 SYDVKM. The CDR3 region is CASSLRGYEQYF. In nucleotides, the CDR3 is TGTGCCAGCAGTCTACGAGGGTACGAGCAGTACTTC. The full variable domain, completed using reference TRBV28 and TRBJ2-7, is DVKVTQSSRYLVKRTGEKVFLECVQDMDHENMFWYRQDPGLGLRLIYFSYDVKMKEKGDIPEGYSVSREKKERFSLILESASTNQTSMYLCASSLRGYEQYFGPGTRLTVT.

The rearrangement joins TRBV7-2 to TRBJ2-2; the D gene is possibly TRBD2 (6 bases). The V end was cut by 1 base, the J end by 6 bases, with 9 bases between. From germline, CDR1 is SGHTA and CDR2 FQGNSA. This CDR3 contains 14 residues. CDR3 sequence (DNA): TGTGCCAGCAGCTTAGTACTAGCCGCCGGGGAGCTGTTTTTT. It codes for CASSLVLAAGELFF.

The genes are TRBV14 and TRBJ2-2; no clear D gene. V dropped 0 bases and J dropped 6 bases, with 5 bases sitting between them. This CDR3 comprises 13 residues. Per the germline V gene, CDR1 is SGHDN and CDR2 is FVKESK. CDR3 in DNA: TGTGCCAGCAGCCAAGAATATGCCGGGGAGCTGTTTTTT. Translating gives CASSQEYAGELFF.

The genes are TRBV9 and TRBJ2-1, with 7 positions matching TRBD2. J gave up 7 bases and V 5 bases, and 18 bases lay outside the gene matches. Germline CDR1 reads SGDLS; CDR2 reads YYNGEE. CDR3 length: 17 residues. The CDR3 protein is CASSPRGVAGLTNEQFF. CDR3 nucleotides: TGTGCCAGCAGTCCCCGGGGGGTAGCGGGTTTGACTAATGAGCAGTTCTTC.

The chain links TRBV9 to TRBJ2-5; 13 positions agree with TRBD2. Germline V CDR1 and CDR2: SGDLS, YYNGEE. J lost 0 bases, V lost 3 bases, and 5 bases had no gene match. CDR3 length equals 17 residues. CDR3 DNA: TGTGCCAGCAGCGCCGGGACTAGCGGGGCCTACCAAGAGACCCAGTACTTC. Translating gives CASSAGTSGAYQETQYF.

The chain is built from TRBV19 and TRBJ2-5; D is perhaps TRBD1 (6 bases). Between the trimmed V and J ends, which lost 6 bases and 5 bases, there was a span of 13 bases. There are 13 residues in the CDR3. Germline values: CDR1 LNHDA, CDR2 SQIVND (reference sequence). CDR3 bases: TGTGCCAGTAGGAACACAGGGCTGGAGACCCAGTACTTC. It codes for CASRNTGLETQYF.

The chain joins TRBV24-1 to TRBJ1-2, with 7 bases lining up with TRBD1. In germline, CDR1 is KGHDR, CDR2 SFDVKD. Trimming cost V 4 bases and J 10 bases; bases outside gene matches: 8. The CDR3 covers 13 residues. CDR3 bases: TGTGCCACCAGTGAGCCTCGACAGGGCTCCTACACCTTC. This sequence encodes CATSEPRQGSYTF.

This chain joins TRBV19 and TRBJ1-1, with 7 nucleotides matching TRBD1. J was trimmed by 0 bases and V by 7 bases; bases with no gene match: 11. CDR1 is LNHDA and CDR2 is SQIVND in the germline V gene (reference sequence). The CDR3 is 16 residues long. The CDR3 spells CASTPMMGQLNTEAFF. The CDR3 DNA follows: TGTGCCAGTACCCCAATGATGGGACAGCTGAACACTGAAGCTTTCTTT.